This paragraph covers one T cell receptor beta chain sequence. The data stem from a study of blood T cell repertoires in COVID-19. In the study overall: Acute and convalescent COVID-19 specimens originated in the United States, Italy and Spain. Nucleic acid was either cDNA or gDNA, and it came from T cells, B-cell-depleted T cells, or PBMCs.

Original processing methods: Nucleated cell counts were estimated from reference gene primer amplification. Produced via immunoSEQ multiplex PCR; TCRdb's table is partial and in-frame only. V, J and clone size are taken as reported in that table, and D and trimming were inferred from the DNA itself. Of tens of thousands of clones listed, around 74% are singletons. CDR3 length equals 16 residues. V shed 3 bases and J shed 6 bases, with 20 bases lying between them. The germline CDR1 and CDR2 sequences are SGHVS and FQNEAQ. This chain connects TRBV7-8 to TRBJ1-1; D is undetermined. This TCR derives from a woman aged 80 or over with active or convalescent COVID-19. Sample: peripheral blood. The CDR3 DNA sequence: TGTGCCAGCAGCTTTGGTTCTTTACGGGGAAGAGCTGAAGCTTTCTTT. Protein: CASSFGSLRGRAEAFF. The full variable domain, rest sourced from reference TRBV7-8 and TRBJ1-1, is GAGVSQSPRYKVAKRGQDVALRCDPISGHVSLFWYQQALGQGPEFLTYFQNEAQLDKSGLPSDRFFAERPEGSVSTLKIQRTQQEDSAVYLCASSFGSLRGRAEAFFGQGTRLTVV.